The 2 T cell receptor beta chains reported below all come from one sample, sequenced in a study of T cell responses to AZD1222 COVID-19 vaccine. Some clones are missing from TCRdb's copy, which holds only in-frame ones; the method was immunoSEQ multiplex PCR. The sample lists about 81,000 clones, over 80% occurring once. The material sequenced was peripheral blood, taken 28 days after the second AZD1222 dose. These receptors all stem from an adult who received the AZD1222 COVID-19 vaccine.

This sequence joins TRBV7-8 and TRBJ2-7, with 13 bases aligning to TRBD2. Germline V CDR1 and CDR2: SGHVS, FQNEAQ. This CDR3 spans 18 amino acids. With V trimmed by 5 bases and J by 2 bases, 12 bases remained unmatched. The CDR3 loop reads CASSVGLAGAPTPYEQYF. For the CDR3, the DNA is TGTGCCAGCAGCGTTGGACTAGCGGGAGCACCGACCCCCTACGAGCAGTACTTC.

This clone is a singleton in its sample. This chain connects TRBV7-8 to TRBJ2-5, with D tentatively TRBD2 (6 bases). Trimming cost V 5 bases and J 2 bases, with 9 bases left between them. The CDR3 has 13 amino acids. The germline V gene encodes CDR1 SGHVS and CDR2 FQNEAQ. This CDR3 is CASSGTEQETQYF. The CDR3 DNA follows: TGTGCCAGCAGCGGGACTGAGCAAGAGACCCAGTACTTC.